A selection of T cell receptor beta chains follows, all from one sample in a study of blood T cell repertoires in COVID-19. Clones were sequenced by immunoSEQ multiplex PCR, and TCRdb holds only the in-frame ones, with some missing. The table includes over 400,000 clones, approximately 86% detected once. Sequenced: PBMCs or T cells enriched from blood (not recorded which). These receptors were obtained from a woman aged 55-70 years who had recovered from COVID-19. Each CDR3 is given with its conserved first and last residue. D genes are given only for firm matches. Clone size, where shown, is once, few, many, or a class for clones that have expanded.

v_call,j_call,d_call,clone_size,cdr3_aa,cdr3_nt
TRBV5-1,TRBJ1-1,-,once,CASSLGVTAVHTEAFF,TGCGCCAGCAGCTTGGGGGTGACGGCGGTCCACACTGAAGCTTTCTTT
TRBV13,TRBJ1-1,-,-,CASSYGQPTEAFF,TGTGCCAGCAGTTATGGACAGCCCACTGAAGCTTTCTTT
TRBV5-4,TRBJ1-6,TRBD1,-,CASSLQIGRGPILNNSPLHF,TGTGCCAGCAGCTTGCAGATCGGCAGGGGGCCGATTCTGAATAATTCACCCCTCCACTTT
TRBV7-2,TRBJ2-6,TRBD2,once,CASSLALAGGLGANVLTF,TGTGCCAGCAGCTTAGCTCTAGCGGGGGGGCTTGGGGCCAACGTCCTGACTTTC
TRBV27,TRBJ2-5,-,-,CASSFQQDQETQYF,TGTGCCAGCAGTTTCCAACAGGACCAAGAGACCCAGTACTTC
TRBV5-1,TRBJ2-2,-,-,CASSLGQGGTGELFF,TGCGCCAGCAGCTTGGGCCAGGGAGGCACCGGGGAGCTGTTTTTT
TRBV27,TRBJ1-3,-,-,CASSSVSGNTIYF,TGTGCCAGCAGTTCCGTGTCTGGAAACACCATATATTTT
TRBV27,TRBJ2-3,-,-,CASAPGVSTDTQYF,TGTGCCAGCGCCCCAGGGGTCTCCACAGATACGCAGTATTTT
TRBV5-1,TRBJ1-1,-,-,CASSLAAGNTEAFF,TGCGCCAGCAGCTTGGCGGCAGGGAATACTGAAGCTTTCTTT
TRBV3-1/TRBV3-2,TRBJ2-7,TRBD2,-,CASSFAGTRGGQYF,TGTGCCAGCAGCTTTGCCGGGACTAGGGGTGGGCAGTACTTC
TRBV28,TRBJ2-3,TRBD2,-,CASRTSGSTDTQYF,TGTGCCAGTCGGACTAGCGGTAGCACAGATACGCAGTATTTT
TRBV6-1,TRBJ1-5,-,once,CASSEALSPYSNQPQHF,TGTGCCAGCAGTGAAGCGCTGTCTCCCTATAGCAATCAGCCCCAGCATTTT
TRBV11-2,TRBJ2-3,-,-,CASSLVGRPNTDTQYF,TGTGCCAGCAGCTTAGTTGGCAGGCCGAACACAGATACGCAGTATTTT
TRBV7-9,TRBJ2-3,TRBD2,-,CASSRTSGLTDTQYF,TGTGCCAGCAGCCGGACTAGCGGCCTCACAGATACGCAGTATTTT
TRBV9,TRBJ1-1,-,-,CASSGLTGRSNTEAFF,TGTGCCAGCAGCGGATTGACAGGACGGTCGAACACTGAAGCTTTCTTT
TRBV5-1,TRBJ2-4,TRBD1,-,CASSLDPGGENIQYF,TGCGCCAGCAGCTTGGATCCAGGGGGCGAAAACATTCAGTACTTC
TRBV5-6,TRBJ1-5,-,few,CASSLIPGVGINQPQHF,TGTGCCAGCAGCTTGATTCCGGGGGTTGGGATCAATCAGCCCCAGCATTTT
TRBV3-1/TRBV3-2,TRBJ2-5,-,-,CASSQDSSRLETQYF,TGTGCCAGCAGCCAAGATTCTAGCCGGCTAGAGACCCAGTACTTC
TRBV5-4,TRBJ2-3,TRBD2,-,CASSLGGLAGHSTDTQYF,TGTGCCAGCAGCTTGGGTGGTCTAGCGGGGCATAGCACAGATACGCAGTATTTT
TRBV5-1,TRBJ1-6,TRBD1,-,CASSNGQDFSPLHF,TGCGCCAGCAGTAATGGACAGGATTTTTCACCCCTCCACTTT
TRBV24-1,TRBJ2-3,TRBD1,-,CATSDFDGTGTDTQYF,TGTGCCACCAGTGATTTCGACGGGACAGGCACAGATACGCAGTATTTT
TRBV18,TRBJ2-3,TRBD1,once,CASSPDRGRSDTQYF,TGTGCCAGCTCACCAGACAGGGGGCGATCAGATACGCAGTATTTT
TRBV12-3/TRBV12-4,TRBJ1-1,-,-,CASSSRGGTEAFF,TGTGCCAGCAGTTCTCGAGGGGGCACTGAAGCTTTCTTT
TRBV9,TRBJ1-3,TRBD1,-,CASSPRTGGNTIYF,TGTGCCAGCAGCCCACGGACAGGAGGAAACACCATATATTTT
TRBV5-1,TRBJ2-1,-,-,CASSLAGRNEQFF,TGCGCCAGCAGCTTGGCAGGGCGGAATGAGCAGTTCTTC
TRBV10-1,TRBJ2-3,TRBD2,-,CASSERRGGTDTQYF,TGCGCCAGCAGTGAGAGGCGGGGGGGCACAGATACGCAGTATTTT
TRBV3-1/TRBV3-2,TRBJ1-2,TRBD1,-,CASSQGRGQGNYGYTF,TGTGCCAGCAGCCAAGGCAGAGGACAGGGGAACTATGGCTACACCTTC
TRBV11-2,TRBJ1-6,-,once,CASSPGWSSYNSPLHF,TGTGCCAGCAGTCCCGGCTGGAGCTCCTATAATTCACCCCTCCACTTT
TRBV29-1,TRBJ2-7,-,-,CSVEVSKQYEQYF,TGCAGCGTTGAGGTGTCCAAACAATACGAGCAGTACTTC
TRBV5-1,TRBJ1-1,-,-,CASSLGASNTEAFF,TGCGCCAGCAGCCTGGGGGCCTCGAACACTGAAGCTTTCTTT